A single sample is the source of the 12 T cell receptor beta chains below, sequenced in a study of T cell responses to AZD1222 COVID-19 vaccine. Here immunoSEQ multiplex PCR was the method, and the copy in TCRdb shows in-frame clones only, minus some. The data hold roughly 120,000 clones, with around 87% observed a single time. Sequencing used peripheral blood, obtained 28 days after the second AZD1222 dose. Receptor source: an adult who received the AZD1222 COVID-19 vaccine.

CDR3 amino acids: CAWSVTGRPGNTIYF. DNA for the CDR3: TGTGCCTGGAGTGTTACAGGGCGGCCTGGAAACACCATATATTTT. This sequence joins TRBV30 and TRBJ1-3; D may be TRBD1 (6 bases). The ends were cut back, 0 bases at V and 2 bases at J, with 11 bases in the middle. This CDR3 contains 15 residues. Germline V lookup: CDR1 GTSNPN, CDR2 SVGIG (reference sequence).

CDR3 in amino acids: CAWSVIRTGLSSGANVLTF. The DNA of the CDR3 is TGTGCCTGGAGTGTGATTAGGACAGGGCTAAGCTCTGGGGCCAACGTCCTGACTTTC. The chain has TRBV30 and TRBJ2-6; 8 bases align to TRBD1. Germline loops: CDR1 GTSNPN, CDR2 SVGIG (reference sequence). Trimming removed 0 bases from V and 0 bases from J; junction bases left unmatched: 10. The CDR3 length is 19 residues. Based on the CDR3 plus reference TRBV30 and TRBJ2-6, the full variable domain is SQTIHQWPATLVQPVGSPLSLECTVEGTSNPNLYWYRQAAGRGLQLLFYSVGIGQISSEVPQNLSASRPQDRQFILSSKKLLLSDSGFYLCAWSVIRTGLSSGANVLTFGAGSRLTVL.

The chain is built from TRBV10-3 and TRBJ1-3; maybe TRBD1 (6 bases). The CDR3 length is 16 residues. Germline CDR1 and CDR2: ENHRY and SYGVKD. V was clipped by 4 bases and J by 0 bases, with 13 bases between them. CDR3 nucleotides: TGTGCCATCAGTGCGGGACAAAAGACCTCTGGAAACACCATATATTTT. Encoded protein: CAISAGQKTSGNTIYF.

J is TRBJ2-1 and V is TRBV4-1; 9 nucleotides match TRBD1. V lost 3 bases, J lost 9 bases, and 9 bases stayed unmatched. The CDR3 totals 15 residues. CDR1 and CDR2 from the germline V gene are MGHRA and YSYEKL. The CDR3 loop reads CASSQGGQGRFEQFF. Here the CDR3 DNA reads TGCGCCAGCAGCCAGGGGGGACAGGGCCGGTTTGAGCAGTTCTTC.

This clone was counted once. CDR3 protein: CAWSVKAPREQYF. CDR3 coding DNA: TGTGCCTGGAGTGTAAAGGCACCGAGGGAGCAGTACTTC. The chain carries TRBV30 and TRBJ2-7; D not resolved. The V gene lost 0 bases and the J gene lost 7 bases, with 13 bases spanning the gap. Looked up from germline, CDR1 is GTSNPN and CDR2 is SVGIG (reference sequence). The CDR3 spans 13 residues.

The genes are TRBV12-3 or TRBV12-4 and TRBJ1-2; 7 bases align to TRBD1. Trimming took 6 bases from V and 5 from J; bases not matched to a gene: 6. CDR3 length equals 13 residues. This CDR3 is CASRPTGRYGYTF. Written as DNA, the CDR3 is TGTGCCAGCAGGCCGACAGGGAGGTATGGCTACACCTTC.

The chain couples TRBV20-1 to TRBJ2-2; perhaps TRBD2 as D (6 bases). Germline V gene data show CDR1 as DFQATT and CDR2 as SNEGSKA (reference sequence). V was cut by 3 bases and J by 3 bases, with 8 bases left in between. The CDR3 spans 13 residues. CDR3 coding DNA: TGCAGTGCTAGTTCGGGAGACACCGGGGAGCTGTTTTTT. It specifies CSASSGDTGELFF.

CDR3 residues: CSVDRAGGQYGYTF. The DNA of the CDR3 is TGCAGCGTTGATAGGGCAGGGGGTCAATATGGCTACACCTTC. The chain joins TRBV29-1 to TRBJ1-2; 7 nucleotides line up with TRBD1. CDR1 and CDR2 from the germline V gene are SQVTM and ANQGSEA. Trimming at V came to 3 bases and at J to 5 bases, leaving 9 bases not matched to a gene. The CDR3 is made up of 14 amino acids.

Here the CDR3 reads CASSPPGPSTGELFF. CDR3 bases: TGTGCCAGCTCACCACCGGGACCGAGTACCGGGGAGCTGTTTTTT. V usage is TRBV18 and J usage is TRBJ2-2; D tentatively reads TRBD1 or TRBD2 (5 bases each). CDR1 is KGHSH and CDR2 is LQKENI in the germline V gene. Trimming shortened V by 0 bases and J by 5 bases, and 10 bases separated the two germline ends. This CDR3 region has 15 residues.

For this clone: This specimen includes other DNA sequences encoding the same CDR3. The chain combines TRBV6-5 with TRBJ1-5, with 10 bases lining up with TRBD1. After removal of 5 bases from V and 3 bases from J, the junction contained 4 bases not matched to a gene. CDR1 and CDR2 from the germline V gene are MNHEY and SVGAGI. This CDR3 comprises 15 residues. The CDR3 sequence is CASSPGTGVNQPQHF. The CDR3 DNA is TGTGCCAGCAGTCCGGGGACAGGGGTCAATCAGCCCCAGCATTTT.

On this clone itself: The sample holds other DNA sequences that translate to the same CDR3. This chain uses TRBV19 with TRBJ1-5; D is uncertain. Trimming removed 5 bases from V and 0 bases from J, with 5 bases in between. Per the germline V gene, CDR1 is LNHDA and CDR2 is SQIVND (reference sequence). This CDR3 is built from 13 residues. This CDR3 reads CASSAVSNQPQHF. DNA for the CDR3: TGTGCCAGTAGTGCCGTTAGCAATCAGCCCCAGCATTTT. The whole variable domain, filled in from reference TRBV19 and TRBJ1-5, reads DGGITQSPKYLFRKEGQNVTLSCEQNLNHDAMYWYRQDPGQGLRLIYYSQIVNDFQKGDIAEGYSVSREKKESFPLTVTSAQKNPTAFYLCASSAVSNQPQHFGDGTRLSIL.

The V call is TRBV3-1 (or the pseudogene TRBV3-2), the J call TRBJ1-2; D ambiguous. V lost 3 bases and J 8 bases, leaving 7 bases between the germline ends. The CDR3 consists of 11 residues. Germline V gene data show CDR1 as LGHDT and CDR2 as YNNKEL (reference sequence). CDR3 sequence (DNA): TGTGCCAGCAGCCATACAAAGGGCTACACCTTC. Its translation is CASSHTKGYTF.